This record looks at one TCR beta chain sequence and its context. The CDR3 sequence is 13 residues long. Germline V CDR1 and CDR2: GTSNPN, SVGIG (reference sequence). The V and J ends lost 5 bases and 2 bases respectively, with 12 bases between them. TCRdb's table, derived via immunoSEQ multiplex PCR, lists solely in-frame clones and lacks some. The data contain about 140,000 clones, roughly 81% of them singletons. This record comes from a study of blood T cell repertoires in COVID-19. This TCR was sampled from a woman aged 45 to 65 with active or convalescent COVID-19. Sequencing used peripheral blood. V is TRBV30 and J is TRBJ1-2, with no clear D. As DNA, the CDR3 is TGTGCCTGGGAGCCCCAGGTGAACTATGGCTACACCTTC. It encodes CAWEPQVNYGYTF. The full variable domain, completed using reference TRBV30 and TRBJ1-2, is SQTIHQWPATLVQPVGSPLSLECTVEGTSNPNLYWYRQAAGRGLQLLFYSVGIGQISSEVPQNLSASRPQDRQFILSSKKLLLSDSGFYLCAWEPQVNYGYTFGSGTRLTVV.